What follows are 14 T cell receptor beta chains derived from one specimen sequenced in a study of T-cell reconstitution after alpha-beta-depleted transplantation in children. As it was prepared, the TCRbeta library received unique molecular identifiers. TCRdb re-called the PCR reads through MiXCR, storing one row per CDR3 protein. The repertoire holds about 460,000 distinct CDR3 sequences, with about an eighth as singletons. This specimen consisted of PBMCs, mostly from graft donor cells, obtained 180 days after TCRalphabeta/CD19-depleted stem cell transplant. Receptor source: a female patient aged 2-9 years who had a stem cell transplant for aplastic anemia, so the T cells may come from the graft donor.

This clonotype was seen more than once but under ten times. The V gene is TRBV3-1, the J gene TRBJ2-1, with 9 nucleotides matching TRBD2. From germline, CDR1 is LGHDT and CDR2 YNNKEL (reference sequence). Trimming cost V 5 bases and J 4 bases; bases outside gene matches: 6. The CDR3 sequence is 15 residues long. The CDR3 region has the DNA TGTGCCAGCAGCTATCTAGCGGGACAGTACAATGAGCAGTTCTTC. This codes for CASSYLAGQYNEQFF.

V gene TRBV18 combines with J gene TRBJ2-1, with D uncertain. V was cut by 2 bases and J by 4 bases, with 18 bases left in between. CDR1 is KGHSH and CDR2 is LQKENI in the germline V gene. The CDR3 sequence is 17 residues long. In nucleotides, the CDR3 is TGTGCCAGCTCACCAAAGGTGCTAGATGCCTATTACAATGAGCAGTTCTTC. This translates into CASSPKVLDAYYNEQFF. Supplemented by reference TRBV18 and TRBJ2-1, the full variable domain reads NAGVMQNPRHLVRRRGQEARLRCSPMKGHSHVYWYRQLPEEGLKFMVYLQKENIIDESGMPKERFSAEFPKEGPSILRIQQVVRGDSAAYFCASSPKVLDAYYNEQFFGPGTRLTVL.

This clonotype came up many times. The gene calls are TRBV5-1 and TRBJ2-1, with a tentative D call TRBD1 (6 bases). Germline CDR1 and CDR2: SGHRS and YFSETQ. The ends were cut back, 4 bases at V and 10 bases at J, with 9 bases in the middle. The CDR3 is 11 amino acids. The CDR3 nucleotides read TGCGCCAGCAGCCTAGGGACAGAGCAGTTCTTC. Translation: CASSLGTEQFF. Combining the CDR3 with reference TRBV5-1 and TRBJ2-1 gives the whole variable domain KAGVTQTPRYLIKTRGQQVTLSCSPISGHRSVSWYQQTPGQGLQFLFEYFSETQRNKGNFPGRFSGRQFSNSRSEMNVSTLELGDSALYLCASSLGTEQFFGPGTRLTVL.

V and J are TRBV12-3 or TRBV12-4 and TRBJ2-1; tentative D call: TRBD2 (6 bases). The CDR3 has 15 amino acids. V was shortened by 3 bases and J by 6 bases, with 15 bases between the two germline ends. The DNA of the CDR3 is TGTGCCAGCAGTTTCGGGCGGGATCCCTGCAATGAGCAGTTCTTC. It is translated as CASSFGRDPCNEQFF.

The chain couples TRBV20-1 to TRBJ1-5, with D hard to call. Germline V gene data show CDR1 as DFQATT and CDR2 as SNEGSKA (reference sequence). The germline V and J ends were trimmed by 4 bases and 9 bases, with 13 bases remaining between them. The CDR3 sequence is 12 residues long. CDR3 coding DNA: TGCAGTGCTACCCACGACCCCTCGCCCCAGCATTTT. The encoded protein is CSATHDPSPQHF.

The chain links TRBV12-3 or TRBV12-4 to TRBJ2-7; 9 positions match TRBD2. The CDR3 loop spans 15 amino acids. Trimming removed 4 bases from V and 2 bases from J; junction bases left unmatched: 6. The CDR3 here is CASSWGLAGAYEQYV. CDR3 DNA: TGTGCCAGCAGTTGGGGGTTAGCGGGAGCCTACGAGCAGTACGTC.

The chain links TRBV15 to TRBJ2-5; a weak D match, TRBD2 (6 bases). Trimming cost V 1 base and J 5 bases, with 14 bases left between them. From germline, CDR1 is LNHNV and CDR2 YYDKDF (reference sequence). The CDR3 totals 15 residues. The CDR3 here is CATSRGTGAGETQYF. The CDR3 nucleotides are TGTGCCACCAGCAGAGGGACCGGGGCGGGGGAGACCCAGTACTTC.

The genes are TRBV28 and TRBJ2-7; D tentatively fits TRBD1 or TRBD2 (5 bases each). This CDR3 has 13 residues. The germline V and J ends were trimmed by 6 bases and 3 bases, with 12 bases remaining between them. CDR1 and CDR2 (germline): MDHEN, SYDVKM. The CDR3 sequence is CASSTPGGYEQYF. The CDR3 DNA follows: TGTGCCAGCAGCACCCCTGGGGGCTACGAGCAGTACTTC.

CDR3 amino acids: CASSLEGLAEAFF. As DNA, the CDR3 is TGTGCCAGCAGCTTAGAGGGGTTGGCTGAAGCTTTCTTT. J is TRBJ1-1 and V is TRBV7-2; D is possibly TRBD1 (5 bases). CDR1 SGHTA and CDR2 FQGNSA come from the germline V gene. The CDR3 covers 13 residues. Trimming removed 1 base at V and 6 bases at J, with 9 bases between.

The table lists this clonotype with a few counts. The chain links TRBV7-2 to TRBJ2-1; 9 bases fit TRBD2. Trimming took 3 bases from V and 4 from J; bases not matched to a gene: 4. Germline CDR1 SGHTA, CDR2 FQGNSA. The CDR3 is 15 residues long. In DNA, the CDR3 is TGTGCCAGCAGCTTCAGCGGGAGGCCATACAATGAGCAGTTCTTC. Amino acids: CASSFSGRPYNEQFF.

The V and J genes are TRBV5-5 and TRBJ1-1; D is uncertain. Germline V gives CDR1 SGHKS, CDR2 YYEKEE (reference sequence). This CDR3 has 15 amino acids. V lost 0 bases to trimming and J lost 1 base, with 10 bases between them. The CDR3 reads CASSLVVVGNTEAFF. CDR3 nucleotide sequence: TGTGCCAGCAGCTTGGTTGTGGTCGGGAACACTGAAGCTTTCTTT.

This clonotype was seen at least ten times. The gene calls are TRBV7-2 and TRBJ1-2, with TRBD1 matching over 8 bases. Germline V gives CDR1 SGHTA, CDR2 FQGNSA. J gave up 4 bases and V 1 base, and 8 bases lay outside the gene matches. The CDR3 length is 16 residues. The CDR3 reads CASSLVLTTGAYGYTF. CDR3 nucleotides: TGTGCCAGCAGCTTAGTTTTAACGACAGGGGCCTATGGCTACACCTTC.

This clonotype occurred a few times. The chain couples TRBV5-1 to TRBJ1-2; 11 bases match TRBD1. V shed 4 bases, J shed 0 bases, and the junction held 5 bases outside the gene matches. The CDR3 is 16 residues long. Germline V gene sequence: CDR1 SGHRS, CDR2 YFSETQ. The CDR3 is CASSLPGQGANYGYTF. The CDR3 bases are TGCGCCAGCAGCCTGCCGGGACAGGGGGCTAACTATGGCTACACCTTC.

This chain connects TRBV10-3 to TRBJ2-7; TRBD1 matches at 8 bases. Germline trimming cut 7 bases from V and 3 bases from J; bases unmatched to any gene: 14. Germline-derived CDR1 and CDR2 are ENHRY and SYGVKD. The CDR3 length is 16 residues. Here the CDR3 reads CAITDGPGQGNYEQYF. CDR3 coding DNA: TGTGCCATCACCGATGGTCCCGGACAGGGCAACTACGAGCAGTACTTC.